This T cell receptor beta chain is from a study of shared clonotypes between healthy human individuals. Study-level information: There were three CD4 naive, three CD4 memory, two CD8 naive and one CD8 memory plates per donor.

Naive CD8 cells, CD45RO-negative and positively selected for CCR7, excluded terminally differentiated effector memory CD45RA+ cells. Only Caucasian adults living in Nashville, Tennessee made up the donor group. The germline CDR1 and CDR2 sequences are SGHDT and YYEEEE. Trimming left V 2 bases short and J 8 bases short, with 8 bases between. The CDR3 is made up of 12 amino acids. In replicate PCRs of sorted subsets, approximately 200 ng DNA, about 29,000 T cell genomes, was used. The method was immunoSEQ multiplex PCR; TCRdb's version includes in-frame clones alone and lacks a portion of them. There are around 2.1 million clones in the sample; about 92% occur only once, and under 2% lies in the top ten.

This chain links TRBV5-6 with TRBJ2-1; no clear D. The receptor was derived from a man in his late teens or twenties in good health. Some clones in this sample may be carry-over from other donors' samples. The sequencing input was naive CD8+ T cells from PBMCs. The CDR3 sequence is CASSFRGDEQFF. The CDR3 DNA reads TGTGCCAGCAGCTTTAGAGGAGATGAGCAGTTCTTC.